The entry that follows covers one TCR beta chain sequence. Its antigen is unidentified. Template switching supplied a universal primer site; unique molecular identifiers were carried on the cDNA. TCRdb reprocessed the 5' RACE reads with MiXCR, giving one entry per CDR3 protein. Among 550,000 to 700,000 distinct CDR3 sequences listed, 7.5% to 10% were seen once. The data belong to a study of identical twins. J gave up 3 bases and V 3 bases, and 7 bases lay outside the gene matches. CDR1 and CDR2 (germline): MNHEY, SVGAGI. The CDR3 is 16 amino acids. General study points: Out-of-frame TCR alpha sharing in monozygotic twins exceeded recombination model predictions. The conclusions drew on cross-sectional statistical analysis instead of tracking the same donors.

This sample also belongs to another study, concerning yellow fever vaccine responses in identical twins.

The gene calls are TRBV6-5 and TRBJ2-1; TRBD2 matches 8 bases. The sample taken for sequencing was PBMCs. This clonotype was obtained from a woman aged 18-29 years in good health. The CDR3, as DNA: TGTGCCAGCAGTTATGTGTTGAGCGGGAGCTACAATGAGCAGTTCTTC. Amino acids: CASSYVLSGSYNEQFF.